One sample yielded the 5 T cell receptor beta chains listed below, sequenced in a study of T-cell memory formation after mild COVID-19. A single record per CDR3 protein comes from TCRdb applying MiXCR to the 5' RACE reads. Among approximately 150,000 distinct CDR3 sequences, about 6% were seen once, and the ten largest hold approximately 2.1%. Material for sequencing was PBMCs or a T cell subset sorted from them (not recorded which). The origin of the receptors is an adult woman who had mild COVID-19 (a few samples of this study predate the infection). Cell type and time point are not known.

There are a few counts of this clonotype. The rearrangement links TRBV29-1 to TRBJ2-3, with D possibly matching TRBD2 (7 bases). Looked up from germline, CDR1 is SQVTM and CDR2 is ANQGSEA. V was clipped by 7 bases and J by 0 bases, with 20 bases between them. The CDR3 sequence is 16 residues long. The CDR3 loop reads CSAPAAGAGSTDTQYF. CDR3 in DNA: TGCAGCGCCCCCGCCGCGGGGGCGGGGAGCACAGATACGCAGTATTTT.

The rearrangement links TRBV5-1 to TRBJ1-1; TRBD1 matches 9 bases. Germline lookup yields CDR1 SGHRS and CDR2 YFSETQ. Trimming cost V 1 base and J 5 bases; bases outside gene matches: 6. The CDR3 loop spans 15 amino acids. CDR3 protein: CASSLRGQGSTEAFF. The CDR3 region has the DNA TGCGCCAGCAGCTTGAGGGGACAGGGTTCTACTGAAGCTTTCTTT. The full variable domain, rest sourced from reference TRBV5-1 and TRBJ1-1, is KAGVTQTPRYLIKTRGQQVTLSCSPISGHRSVSWYQQTPGQGLQFLFEYFSETQRNKGNFPGRFSGRQFSNSRSEMNVSTLELGDSALYLCASSLRGQGSTEAFFGQGTRLTVV.

This clonotype has a handful of counts. This sequence joins TRBV25-1 and TRBJ2-5, with 9 bases that match TRBD1. The germline gives CDR1 MGHDK, CDR2 SYGVNS. With V trimmed by 6 bases and J by 4 bases, 12 bases remained unmatched. The CDR3 has 16 amino acids. The CDR3 DNA is TGTGCCAGCAGAACCGTTCCGGGACAGGGATCAGAGACCCAGTACTTC. Amino acids: CASRTVPGQGSETQYF.

The chain carries TRBV20-1 and TRBJ1-4; 9 bases map to TRBD1. The J segment lost 4 bases and the V segment lost 7 bases, leaving 7 bases of the junction unmatched. Germline loops: CDR1 DFQATT, CDR2 SNEGSKA (reference sequence). This CDR3 is 14 amino acids long. CDR3 amino acids: CSVFSTGGNEKLFF. The CDR3 DNA is TGCAGTGTATTCTCGACAGGGGGTAATGAAAAACTGTTTTTT.

The chain employs TRBV11-2 and TRBJ2-5; D possibly matches TRBD1 or TRBD2 (5 bases each). Germline V gene sequence: CDR1 SGHAT, CDR2 FQNNGV. The CDR3 contains 14 residues. V lost 7 bases and J 2 bases, leaving 14 bases between the germline ends. The CDR3 DNA sequence: TGTGCCAGCACCCCCCCCGGGGCACAAGAGACCCAGTACTTC. As protein: CASTPPGAQETQYF.